These 5 T cell receptor beta chains were all obtained from the same sample, sequenced in a study of T cells in Graves' hyperthyroidism and ophthalmopathy. Amplified TCR beta CDR3 regions derived from RNA transcripts. A set of HTBI primers served as the primers for a first-round RT-PCR of the TCR CDR3. TCRdb fed the multiplex PCR reads into MiXCR, producing one record per CDR3 protein. The sample includes 40,000 or so distinct CDR3 sequences, roughly 52% of them seen just once. Specimen: blood. The receptors here all came from a woman in her 50s with Graves' hyperthyroidism that later progressed to Graves' ophthalmopathy.

The table lists this clonotype with many counts. V and J are TRBV29-1 and TRBJ2-1; unclear D gene. CDR3 length: 14 amino acids. Trimming pared 7 bases from V and 3 bases from J, leaving 16 bases between. CDR1 and CDR2 from the germline V gene are SQVTM and ANQGSEA. CDR3: CSATRPGHYNEQFF. CDR3 in DNA: TGCAGCGCCACACGCCCGGGTCACTACAATGAGCAGTTCTTC.

This clonotype was detected many times. The genes are TRBV5-1 and TRBJ2-1, with a weak D call TRBD2 (6 bases). CDR3 length: 15 residues. The germline CDR1 and CDR2 sequences are SGHRS and YFSETQ. V lost 1 base and J lost 6, with 14 bases in between. CDR3 coding DNA: TGCGCCAGCAGCTTGCTCGCGGGACGCTCCAATGAGCAGTTCTTC. It specifies CASSLLAGRSNEQFF.

This clonotype was seen at least ten times. This CDR3 is CASSVGTGPWGYTF. The DNA of the CDR3 is TGTGCCAGCAGCGTAGGTACAGGCCCCTGGGGCTACACCTTC. This chain connects TRBV9 to TRBJ1-2; D is perhaps TRBD1 (5 bases). Trimming pared 0 bases from V and 8 bases from J, leaving 14 bases between. This CDR3 contains 14 residues. CDR1 is SGDLS and CDR2 is YYNGEE in the germline V gene.

The J gene is TRBJ1-5, the V gene TRBV6-5; D is perhaps TRBD1 (6 bases). In germline, CDR1 is MNHEY, CDR2 SVGAGI. The CDR3 loop spans 15 amino acids. V gave up 6 bases and J gave up 5 bases, with 17 bases separating them. The DNA for the CDR3 is TGTGCCAGCAGGAATTGGGAGGGGGGGGATCAGCCCCAGCATTTT. This sequence encodes CASRNWEGGDQPQHF.

This chain joins TRBV7-9 and TRBJ2-7, with 9 bases lining up with TRBD2. From germline, CDR1 is SEHNR and CDR2 FQNEAQ (reference sequence). V was clipped by 5 bases and J by 0 bases; unmatched bases: 8. This CDR3 contains 16 residues. CDR3 DNA: TGTGCCAGCAGCCCCCCGATTAGCGGGAGCTCCTACGAGCAGTACTTC. It codes for CASSPPISGSSYEQYF.